This T cell receptor (beta chain) comes out of a study of T cells in Graves' hyperthyroidism and ophthalmopathy. For the study at large: The initial diagnosis was the point when peripheral blood was collected, ahead of any treatment. Broader study findings: Ophthalmopathy was identified by the model a median about six months ahead of onset. Ophthalmopathy and stable hyperthyroidism were told apart by a 13 V-J model.

The TCR beta CDR3 regions underwent amplification using RNA transcripts as the source. The HTBI primer set served for first-round RT-PCR of the TCR CDR3. TCRdb redid the calling of the multiplex PCR reads with MiXCR, one entry per CDR3 protein. The sample shows 400,000 or so distinct CDR3 sequences, about 14% of them seen only once. Duration under 3 months, a NOSPECS grade of at least 4, and a Clinical Activity Score of at least 3 characterized the ophthalmopathy patients. As for this clonotype: Its antigen is as yet unknown.

CDR1 and CDR2 from the germline V gene are MNHNS and SASEGT. The ends were cut back, 5 bases at V and 0 bases at J, with 16 bases in the middle. The CDR3 totals 17 residues. Sequenced: blood. The clonotype was recovered from a young woman with Graves' ophthalmopathy. The J gene is TRBJ1-4, the V gene TRBV6-1; no clear D gene. The CDR3 sequence is CASSLPWGAATNEKLFF. The CDR3 coding sequence is TGTGCCAGCAGTCTACCTTGGGGTGCCGCAACTAATGAAAAACTGTTTTTT.